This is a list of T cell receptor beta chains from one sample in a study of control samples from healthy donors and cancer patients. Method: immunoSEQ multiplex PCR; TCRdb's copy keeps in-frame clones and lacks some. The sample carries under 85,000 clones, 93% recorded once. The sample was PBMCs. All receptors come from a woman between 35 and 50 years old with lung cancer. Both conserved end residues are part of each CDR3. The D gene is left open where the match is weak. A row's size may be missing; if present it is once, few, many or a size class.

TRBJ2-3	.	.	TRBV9	CASSVGGETDTQYF	TGTGCCAGCAGCGTAGGGGGGGAGACGGATACGCAGTATTTT
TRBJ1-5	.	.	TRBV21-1	CASSNVQPQHF	TGTGCCAGCAGCAATGTCCAGCCCCAGCATTTT
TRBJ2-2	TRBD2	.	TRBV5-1	CASSLSGTSVTGELFF	TGCGCCAGCAGCTTGTCCGGGACTAGCGTCACCGGGGAGCTGTTTTTT
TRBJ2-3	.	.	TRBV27	CASSYGGLFTDTQYF	TGTGCCAGCAGTTACGGGGGGCTTTTCACAGATACGCAGTATTTT
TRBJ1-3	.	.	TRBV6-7	CASGRVSGNTIYF	TGTGCCAGTGGACGGGTCTCTGGAAACACCATATATTTT
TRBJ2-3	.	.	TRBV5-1	CASSSSVRKGDTQYF	TGCGCCAGCAGCTCCTCGGTTCGGAAGGGAGATACGCAGTATTTT
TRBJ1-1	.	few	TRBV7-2	CASSLVTTVAGTEAFF	TGTGCCAGCAGCTTAGTCACCACAGTTGCTGGCACTGAAGCTTTCTTT
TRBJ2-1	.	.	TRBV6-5	CASREDGYNEQFF	TGTGCCAGCAGAGAGGACGGCTACAATGAGCAGTTCTTC
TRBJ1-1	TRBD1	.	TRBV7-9	CASSRDRAANTEAFF	TGTGCCAGCAGTCGGGACAGGGCGGCGAACACTGAAGCTTTCTTT
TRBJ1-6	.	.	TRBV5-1	CASRTGPNSPLHF	TGCGCCAGCAGAACAGGTCCCAATTCACCCCTCCACTTT
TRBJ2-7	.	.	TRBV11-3	CASSSRSGYEQYF	TGTGCCAGCAGCTCACGTTCGGGCTACGAGCAGTACTTC
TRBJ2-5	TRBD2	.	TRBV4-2	CASSQDLSGGASVETQYF	TGTGCCAGCAGCCAAGATTTGAGCGGGGGGGCTTCTGTCGAGACCCAGTACTTC
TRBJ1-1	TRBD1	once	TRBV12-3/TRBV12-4	CASSWDRNTEAFF	TGTGCCAGCAGCTGGGACAGGAACACTGAAGCTTTCTTT
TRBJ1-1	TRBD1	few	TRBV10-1	CASSGPPGQGSSEAFF	TGCGCCAGCAGTGGACCTCCGGGACAGGGGTCCTCTGAAGCTTTCTTT
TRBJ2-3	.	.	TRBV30	CARGAVGLTDTQYF	TGTGCACGGGGGGCCGTGGGCCTCACAGATACGCAGTATTTT
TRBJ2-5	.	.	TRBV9	CASSRYSGGETQYF	TGTGCCAGCAGCAGGTACTCCGGAGGGGAGACCCAGTACTTC
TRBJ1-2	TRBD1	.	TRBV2	CASSAGGTGGGYGYTF	TGTGCCAGCAGTGCGGGCGGGACAGGGGGGGGGTATGGCTACACCTTC
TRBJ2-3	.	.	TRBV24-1	CATSDLLGTDTQYF	TGTGCCACCAGTGATTTGTTGGGTACAGATACGCAGTATTTT
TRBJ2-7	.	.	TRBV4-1	CASSQEQGFYEQYF	TGCGCCAGCAGCCAAGAGCAGGGCTTCTACGAGCAGTACTTC
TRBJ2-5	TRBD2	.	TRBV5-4	CASSLGAGDRGSQYF	TGTGCCAGCAGCTTGGGGGCGGGGGACCGGGGGTCCCAGTACTTC
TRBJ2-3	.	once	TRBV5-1	CASSTGPLSGSSTDTQYF	TGCGCCAGCAGCACGGGCCCCCTCAGCGGTTCTAGCACAGATACGCAGTATTTT
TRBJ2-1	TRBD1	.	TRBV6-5	CASSYSPDRGIFSQFF	TGTGCCAGCAGTTACTCCCCCGACAGGGGGATTTTCTCGCAGTTCTTC
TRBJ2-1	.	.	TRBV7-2	CASSLQPVYNEQFF	TGTGCCAGCAGCTTACAGCCAGTATACAATGAGCAGTTCTTC
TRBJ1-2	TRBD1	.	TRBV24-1	CATSDRRQGNYGYTF	TGTGCCACCAGTGACCGGAGACAGGGAAACTATGGCTACACCTTC
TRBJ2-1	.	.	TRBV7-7	CASSVGLSSYNEQFF	TGTGCTAGCAGCGTCGGACTTAGCTCCTACAATGAGCAGTTCTTC
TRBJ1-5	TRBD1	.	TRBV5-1	CASSPGGQGGNQPQHF	TGCGCCAGCAGCCCCGGCGGACAGGGAGGCAATCAGCCCCAGCATTTT
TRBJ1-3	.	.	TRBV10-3	CAISDLRARYF	TGTGCCATCAGTGATTTGAGAGCACGGTATTTT
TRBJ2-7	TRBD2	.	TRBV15	CATSRVGGSSGGARPYEQYF	TGTGCCACCAGCAGAGTGGGAGGGTCTAGCGGGGGGGCAAGGCCCTACGAGCAGTACTTC
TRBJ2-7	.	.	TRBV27	CASSFIRGRYEQYF	TGTGCCAGCAGTTTCATCAGGGGCCGGTACGAGCAGTACTTC
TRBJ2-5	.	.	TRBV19	CASSIGRGGSKALQETQYF	TGTGCCAGTAGTATAGGGAGGGGGGGATCCAAAGCCCTCCAAGAGACCCAGTACTTC
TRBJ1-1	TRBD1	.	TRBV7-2	CASSFQGARTEAFF	TGTGCCAGCAGCTTCCAGGGGGCAAGGACTGAAGCTTTCTTT
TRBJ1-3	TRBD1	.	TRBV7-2	CASSWDSSGNTIYF	TGTGCCAGCAGCTGGGACAGCTCTGGAAACACCATATATTTT
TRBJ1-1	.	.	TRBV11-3	CASSLVGRTEAFF	TGTGCCAGCAGCTTAGTGGGGAGAACTGAAGCTTTCTTT
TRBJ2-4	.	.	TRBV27	CASSSGAKNIQYF	TGTGCCAGCAGTTCTGGAGCCAAAAACATTCAGTACTTC
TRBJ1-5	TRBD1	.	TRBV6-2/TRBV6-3	CASGYNVGTGVANQPQHF	TGTGCCAGCGGTTACAACGTTGGGACAGGGGTCGCCAATCAGCCCCAGCATTTT
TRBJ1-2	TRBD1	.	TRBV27	CASSSGTDYGYTF	TGTGCCAGCAGTTCGGGGACAGACTATGGCTACACCTTC
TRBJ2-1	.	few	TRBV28	CASSPLSSYNEQFF	TGTGCCAGCAGCCCCTTGAGCTCCTACAATGAGCAGTTCTTC
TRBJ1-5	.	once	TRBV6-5	CASSNPVAGTQPQHF	TGTGCCAGCAGTAACCCTGTAGCAGGGACTCAGCCCCAGCATTTT
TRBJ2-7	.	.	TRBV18	CASTENTGGAYEQYF	TGTGCCAGCACCGAAAACACAGGGGGGGCCTACGAGCAGTACTTC
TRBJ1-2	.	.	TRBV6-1	CASSEIASNYGYTF	TGTGCCAGCAGTGAAATCGCCAGTAACTATGGCTACACCTTC
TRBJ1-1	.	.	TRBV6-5	CASSYSRGTEAFF	TGTGCCAGCAGCTATTCGCGGGGGACTGAAGCTTTCTTT
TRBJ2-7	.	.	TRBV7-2	CASSFRFAEQYF	TGTGCCAGCAGCTTTAGGTTTGCCGAGCAGTACTTC
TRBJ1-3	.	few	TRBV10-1	CASSEGAGNTIYF	TGCGCCAGCAGTGAGGGGGCTGGAAACACCATATATTTT
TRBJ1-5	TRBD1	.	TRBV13	CASSLGGGSSNQPQHF	TGTGCCAGCAGCTTAGGAGGGGGCTCTAGCAATCAGCCCCAGCATTTT
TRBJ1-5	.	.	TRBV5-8	CASSNRDGGNQPQHF	TGTGCCAGCAGCAACCGGGACGGTGGCAATCAGCCCCAGCATTTT
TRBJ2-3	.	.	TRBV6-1	CASSEAADTQYF	TGTGCCAGCAGTGAAGCGGCAGATACGCAGTATTTT
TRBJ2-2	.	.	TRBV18	CASSPDSVWELFF	TGTGCCAGCTCACCGGATAGCGTCTGGGAGCTGTTTTTT
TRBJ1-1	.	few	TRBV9	CASSSGWADTEAFF	TGTGCCAGCAGCTCCGGCTGGGCGGACACTGAAGCTTTCTTT
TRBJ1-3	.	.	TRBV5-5	CASSGLVNTIYF	TGTGCCAGCAGCGGACTGGTAAACACCATATATTTT
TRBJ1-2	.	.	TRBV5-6	CASSLATYGYTF	TGTGCCAGCAGCTTAGCTACTTATGGCTACACCTTC
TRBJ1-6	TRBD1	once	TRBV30	CAWSLSGGGNSPLHF	TGTGCCTGGAGCCTTTCAGGGGGCGGTAATTCACCCCTCCACTTT
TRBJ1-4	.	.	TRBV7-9	CASSLLNLATNEKLFF	TGTGCCAGCAGCCTTTTGAACCTTGCAACTAATGAAAAACTGTTTTTT
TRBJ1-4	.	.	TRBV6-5	CASNLGATNEKLFF	TGTGCCAGCAACCTGGGGGCCACTAATGAAAAACTGTTTTTT
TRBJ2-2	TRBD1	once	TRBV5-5	CASSRTGGDTGELFF	TGTGCCAGCAGCCGGACAGGGGGCGACACCGGGGAGCTGTTTTTT
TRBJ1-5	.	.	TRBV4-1	CASSRTGAGAGQPQHF	TGCGCCAGCAGCCGTACCGGGGCCGGGGCGGGTCAGCCCCAGCATTTT
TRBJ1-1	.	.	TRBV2	CASSDQGPNTEAFF	TGTGCCAGCAGTGACCAGGGCCCGAACACTGAAGCTTTCTTT
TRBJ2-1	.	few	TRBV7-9	CASSLDINEQFF	TGTGCCAGCAGCTTGGATATCAATGAGCAGTTCTTC